Below, 29 T cell receptor beta chains from the same sample are listed, as sequenced in a study of cytomegalovirus exposure and HLA in healthy donors. PCR used 60 Vbeta primers and 13 Jbeta primers. Data came from immunoSEQ multiplex PCR; TCRdb stores just in-frame clones and leaves some out. The repertoire includes about 170,000 clones, around 80% of them detected once, and 4.5% to 5.5% sits in the top ten. Sequencing was performed on PBMCs. The receptors shown here come from a woman aged 45-65 years in good health and CMV-seropositive.

The V call is TRBV30, the J call TRBJ1-3; D perhaps matches TRBD1 (6 bases). V lost 8 bases to trimming and J lost 2 bases, with 13 bases between them. This CDR3 comprises 13 residues. Germline-derived CDR1 and CDR2 are GTSNPN and SVGIG (reference sequence). CDR3 residues: CAGTGIPGNTIYF. CDR3 DNA sequence: TGTGCCGGCACAGGGATCCCTGGAAACACCATATATTTT.

J is TRBJ1-4 and V is TRBV9; 9 bases match TRBD1. Germline CDR1 and CDR2: SGDLS and YYNGEE. The CDR3 sequence is 14 residues long. V lost 4 bases to trimming and J lost 6 bases; unmatched junction nucleotides: 4. CDR3 coding DNA: TGTGCCAGCAGCCGCCGGGACAGGGATGAAAAACTGTTTTTT. Protein sequence: CASSRRDRDEKLFF.

This clone was picked up a small number of times. V gene TRBV5-1 combines with J gene TRBJ2-1; the D gene is possibly TRBD2 (5 bases). The germline V and J ends were trimmed by 0 bases and 2 bases, with 9 bases remaining between them. The CDR3 is made up of 15 amino acids. Germline CDR1 and CDR2: SGHRS and YFSETQ. In DNA, the CDR3 is TGCGCCAGCAGCTTGGACGGGGTGACCTACAATGAGCAGTTCTTC. Translation: CASSLDGVTYNEQFF.

The genes are TRBV6-5 and TRBJ2-5; D gene uncertain. Trimming shortened V by 5 bases and J by 5 bases, and 6 bases separated the two germline ends. The CDR3 totals 11 residues. Per germline, CDR1 MNHEY and CDR2 SVGAGI. The CDR3 loop is CASSTQETQYF. CDR3 nucleotides: TGTGCCAGCAGTACACAGGAGACCCAGTACTTC.

This chain uses TRBV7-9 with TRBJ1-1; D unclear. The CDR3 has 16 residues. Trimming stripped 2 bases from V and 1 base from J, with 14 bases between. Germline assignment: CDR1 SEHNR and CDR2 FQNEAQ (reference sequence). CDR3 sequence (DNA): TGTGCCAGCAGCTTACGTTATCGACGGGAGAACACTGAAGCTTTCTTT. Its protein is CASSLRYRRENTEAFF.

V and J are TRBV5-1 and TRBJ2-3; TRBD2 matches 10 bases. CDR1 SGHRS and CDR2 YFSETQ come from the germline V gene. The CDR3 spans 16 residues. V lost 5 bases and J lost 1; bases outside the gene matches: 7. CDR3 DNA: TGCGCCAGCAGACCCGGGCTAGCGGGGGGCACAGATACGCAGTATTTT. Translating gives CASRPGLAGGTDTQYF.

CDR3 amino acids: CASSDGLANTGELFF. Written as DNA, the CDR3 is TGTGCCAGCAGTGACGGCCTAGCGAACACCGGGGAGCTGTTTTTT. This chain connects TRBV6-4 to TRBJ2-2; D call uncertain. CDR3 size: 15 residues. Trimming removed 2 bases from V and 0 bases from J, with 7 bases in between. Germline CDR1 and CDR2: MRHNA and SNTAGT.

This chain joins TRBV27 and TRBJ1-1; D is uncertain. In germline, CDR1 is MNHEY, CDR2 SMNVEV (reference sequence). The CDR3 consists of 13 residues. The germline V and J ends were trimmed by 2 bases and 4 bases, with 8 bases remaining between them. For the CDR3, the DNA is TGTGCCAGCAGTTTAAGGGAGGGCACTGAAGCTTTCTTT. Residues: CASSLREGTEAFF.

This chain uses TRBV28 with TRBJ2-7, with D possibly matching TRBD2 (6 bases). The CDR3 sequence is 16 residues long. V was shortened by 6 bases and J by 2 bases, with 20 bases between the two germline ends. Per germline, CDR1 MDHEN and CDR2 SYDVKM. Here the CDR3 reads CASRPRGQGGPYEQYF. CDR3 coding DNA: TGTGCCAGCAGGCCCCGAGGGCAGGGAGGTCCCTACGAGCAGTACTTC. The full variable domain, in which reference TRBV28 and TRBJ2-7 provide the parts outside the CDR3, is DVKVTQSSRYLVKRTGEKVFLECVQDMDHENMFWYRQDPGLGLRLIYFSYDVKMKEKGDIPEGYSVSREKKERFSLILESASTNQTSMYLCASRPRGQGGPYEQYFGPGTRLTVT.

The chain has TRBV18 and TRBJ2-2; TRBD1 agrees at 9 bases. CDR1 is KGHSH and CDR2 is LQKENI in the germline V gene. The junction had 8 bases not matched to a gene; V was cut back by 5 bases and J by 7 bases. This CDR3 has 15 amino acids. CDR3 in DNA: TGTGCCAGCTCAATCCGGGACAGGGATGGCGGGGAGCTGTTTTTT. Protein product: CASSIRDRDGGELFF.

This clone was counted a single time. The chain couples TRBV7-9 to TRBJ1-2; TRBD1 matches at 8 bases. The V gene end was trimmed by 4 bases and the J gene end by 3 bases; junction bases not matched to a gene: 13. CDR1 is SEHNR and CDR2 is FQNEAQ in the germline V gene (reference sequence). The CDR3 has 17 amino acids. This CDR3 reads CASSSNLRLDRDYGYTF. As DNA, the CDR3 is TGTGCCAGCAGCTCGAACCTCAGGCTGGACAGGGACTATGGCTACACCTTC.

There are a few counts of this clone. This sequence joins TRBV5-1 and TRBJ2-1; possibly TRBD1 for D (5 bases). The germline V gene encodes CDR1 SGHRS and CDR2 YFSETQ. This CDR3 comprises 14 residues. V lost 0 bases and J lost 3, with 7 bases in between. CDR3 protein: CASSLGQSYNEQFF. The CDR3 DNA sequence: TGCGCCAGCAGCTTGGGACAGAGCTACAATGAGCAGTTCTTC. Supplemented by reference TRBV5-1 and TRBJ2-1, the full variable domain reads KAGVTQTPRYLIKTRGQQVTLSCSPISGHRSVSWYQQTPGQGLQFLFEYFSETQRNKGNFPGRFSGRQFSNSRSEMNVSTLELGDSALYLCASSLGQSYNEQFFGPGTRLTVL.

The rearrangement uses TRBV4-3 and TRBJ2-5; perhaps TRBD1 as D (6 bases). Germline-derived CDR1 and CDR2 are LGHNA and YSLEER. The CDR3 consists of 13 residues. V was trimmed by 0 bases and J by 7 bases, leaving 9 bases between them. CDR3 coding DNA: TGCGCCAGCAGCCAAGACCCGGACAGGACCCAGTACTTC. Translated: CASSQDPDRTQYF.

This clone appeared once. This CDR3 is CASSTIPRLAGGPETQYF. CDR3 sequence (DNA): TGTGCCAGCAGCACAATACCCCGACTAGCGGGGGGGCCAGAGACCCAGTACTTC. This chain connects TRBV21-1 to TRBJ2-5; the D call TRBD2 from the table was never checked on the DNA. TRBV21-1 is labeled a pseudogene. The CDR3 is 18 residues long.

The chain combines TRBV4-3 with TRBJ2-1; 7 bases are a match to TRBD2. The CDR3 is 16 amino acids. Germline values: CDR1 LGHNA, CDR2 YSLEER. V lost 0 bases and J lost 6; bases outside the gene matches: 8. In nucleotides, the CDR3 is TGCGCCAGCAGCCAAGATTGGCTAGCGGATACCAATGAGCAGTTCTTC. It yields the protein CASSQDWLADTNEQFF.

The chain uses TRBV27 and TRBJ2-1; 7 bases map to TRBD2. CDR3 length: 17 amino acids. V lost 3 bases, J lost 6 bases, and 14 bases stayed unmatched. The germline gives CDR1 MNHEY, CDR2 SMNVEV (reference sequence). The CDR3 DNA reads as TGTGCCAGCAGTTTTAAAGATTGGGGAGGGCCGGGCAATGAGCAGTTCTTC. It yields the protein CASSFKDWGGPGNEQFF.

This chain uses TRBV27 with TRBJ2-7, with 7 bases identical to TRBD2. The CDR3 spans 15 residues. V lost 2 bases and J lost 9; bases outside the gene matches: 13. Looked up from germline, CDR1 is MNHEY and CDR2 is SMNVEV (reference sequence). The CDR3 loop reads CASSLMGGSHEVQYF. DNA of the CDR3: TGTGCCAGCAGTTTAATGGGCGGGAGCCACGAGGTGCAGTACTTC.

This clone appeared once. The rearrangement uses TRBV6-1 and TRBJ2-1, with TRBD2 matching over 7 bases. This CDR3 has 14 amino acids. The germline V gene has CDR1 MNHNS and CDR2 SASEGT. After removal of 8 bases from V and 4 bases from J, the junction contained 8 bases not matched to a gene. CDR3 bases: TGTGCCAGCGGGGCAGCGGGGATATACAATGAGCAGTTCTTC. Translated, it gives CASGAAGIYNEQFF.

J is TRBJ2-1 and V is TRBV7-2, with 8 bases that match TRBD2. This CDR3 has 17 residues. CDR1 and CDR2 from the germline V gene are SGHTA and FQGNSA. V shed 0 bases, J shed 3 bases, and the junction held 7 bases outside the gene matches. The CDR3 DNA follows: TGTGCCAGCAGCTTAGCGATCGGGCTAGCGGGCTACAATGAGCAGTTCTTC. Amino acid sequence: CASSLAIGLAGYNEQFF.

V usage is TRBV7-2 and J usage is TRBJ1-1; no firm D call. CDR1 and CDR2 (germline): SGHTA, FQGNSA. The V gene lost 6 bases and the J gene lost 1 base, with 15 bases spanning the gap. The CDR3 contains 15 residues. The DNA for the CDR3 is TGTGCCAGCAGAACTACAAGGGCGGGGAACACTGAAGCTTTCTTT. This sequence encodes CASRTTRAGNTEAFF.

The chain is built from TRBV5-1 and TRBJ1-2; maybe TRBD1 (5 bases). The CDR3 extends over 17 amino acids. From germline, CDR1 is SGHRS and CDR2 YFSETQ. Trimming took 4 bases from V and 7 from J, leaving 26 bases between them. CDR3 in amino acids: CASSPRGSGPESAGYTF. In nucleotides, the CDR3 is TGCGCCAGCAGCCCCCGGGGGTCGGGGCCGGAGTCTGCTGGCTACACCTTC.

The chain carries TRBV20-1 and TRBJ2-7; TRBD2 is a possible D gene (6 bases). V was cut by 3 bases and J by 6 bases, with 9 bases left in between. Germline loops: CDR1 DFQATT, CDR2 SNEGSKA (reference sequence). This CDR3 is 11 amino acids long. The CDR3 loop is CSASGDFEQYF. DNA of the CDR3: TGCAGTGCTAGTGGGGACTTCGAGCAGTACTTC.

The genes are TRBV19 and TRBJ2-2; 10 bases are a match to TRBD2. Trimming at V came to 7 bases and at J to 4 bases, leaving 6 bases not matched to a gene. CDR3 size: 15 residues. Germline CDR1 is LNHDA and CDR2 is SQIVND (reference sequence). The CDR3 sequence: CASTLAGAVTGELFF. The CDR3 nucleotides are TGTGCCAGTACCCTAGCGGGAGCGGTCACCGGGGAGCTGTTTTTT.

The gene calls are TRBV2 and TRBJ2-2; possibly TRBD2 for D (5 bases). The CDR3 consists of 16 residues. Per the germline V gene, CDR1 is SNHLY and CDR2 is FYNNEI. V lost 8 bases to trimming and J lost 0 bases, with 16 bases between them. Here the CDR3 reads CASGSSTSPNTGELFF. CDR3 in DNA: TGTGCCAGCGGGAGTTCCACGTCCCCGAACACCGGGGAGCTGTTTTTT.

This chain uses TRBV11-2 with TRBJ1-4; D gene ambiguous. Germline V lookup: CDR1 SGHAT, CDR2 FQNNGV. Trimming removed 6 bases at V and 8 bases at J, with 13 bases between. The CDR3 contains 13 residues. In nucleotides, the CDR3 is TGTGCCAGCAGATGGGCTGGTGGGGAAAAACTGTTTTTT. Translating gives CASRWAGGEKLFF.

This chain uses TRBV7-2 with TRBJ2-7; D remains unclear. Germline CDR1 reads SGHTA; CDR2 reads FQGNSA. CDR3 length equals 15 residues. The V end lost 2 bases, the J end lost 9 bases, and 20 bases lay between the germline ends. The CDR3 DNA sequence: TGTGCCAGCAGCTTATTGCCAGAGACCTACGAGCGGCAGTACTTC. Its protein product is CASSLLPETYERQYF.

This clone occurred once. The rearrangement links TRBV19 to TRBJ2-1, with 8 bases aligning to TRBD2. CDR1 and CDR2 (germline): LNHDA, SQIVND (reference sequence). The V gene end was trimmed by 6 bases and the J gene end by 3 bases; junction bases not matched to a gene: 4. The CDR3 is 14 residues long. CDR3 coding DNA: TGTGCCAGTAGACCACTAGCGGACTACAATGAGCAGTTCTTC. As protein: CASRPLADYNEQFF.

The genes are TRBV18 and TRBJ1-1; D might be TRBD1 (6 bases). The length of the CDR3 is 14 residues. CDR1 and CDR2 (germline): KGHSH, LQKENI. V was shortened by 3 bases and J by 7 bases, with 15 bases between the two germline ends. The chain's CDR3 is CASSPMDSGVEAFF. The CDR3 coding sequence is TGTGCCAGCTCACCTATGGACAGCGGAGTTGAAGCTTTCTTT. The full variable domain, completed using reference TRBV18 and TRBJ1-1, is NAGVMQNPRHLVRRRGQEARLRCSPMKGHSHVYWYRQLPEEGLKFMVYLQKENIIDESGMPKERFSAEFPKEGPSILRIQQVVRGDSAAYFCASSPMDSGVEAFFGQGTRLTVV.

The chain couples TRBV29-1 to TRBJ1-1; TRBD1 agrees at 11 bases. The V gene end was trimmed by 8 bases and the J gene end by 5 bases; junction bases not matched to a gene: 10. The CDR3 sequence is 14 residues long. The V gene's germline CDR1 is SQVTM and CDR2 ANQGSEA. CDR3 in amino acids: CSSMDRGRRTEAFF. The CDR3 DNA is TGCAGCTCCATGGACAGGGGGCGAAGAACTGAAGCTTTCTTT.